These T cell receptor beta chains were read from a single sample in a study of T cell responses to AZD1222 COVID-19 vaccine. Only in-frame clones appear in the TCRdb table, and some are missing; sequencing was by immunoSEQ multiplex PCR. The table records 150,000 to 200,000 clones, less than 95% of them present only once. Sample: peripheral blood, taken 28 days after the second AZD1222 dose. Receptors were obtained from an adult who received the AZD1222 COVID-19 vaccine. Both conserved end residues are part of each CDR3. The D gene is left open where the match is weak. Clone size appears in some rows only: once, few, many, or a class for an expanded clone.

length | size | J | D | V | CDR3 | DNA
14 | - | TRBJ2-1 | TRBD2 | TRBV30 | CAWTMSGNRNEQFF | TGTGCCTGGACGATGAGCGGGAATCGCAATGAGCAGTTCTTC
13 | - | TRBJ1-1 | TRBD1 | TRBV7-3 | CASSDVGGGEAFF | TGTGCCAGCAGTGATGTAGGGGGCGGTGAAGCTTTCTTT
15 | - | TRBJ2-3 | - | TRBV11-3 | CASSDGRLSPDTQYF | TGTGCCAGCAGCGACGGTCGTTTATCCCCAGATACGCAGTATTTT
17 | - | TRBJ2-5 | TRBD1 | TRBV6-2/TRBV6-3 | CASSYHSDRVEGETQYF | TGTGCCAGCAGTTACCATTCGGACAGGGTGGAGGGTGAGACCCAGTACTTC
16 | - | TRBJ1-5 | - | TRBV30 | CAWSRSGGLPNQPQHF | TGTGCCTGGAGTCGCAGCGGGGGACTCCCCAATCAGCCCCAGCATTTT
13 | - | TRBJ2-6 | - | TRBV28 | CASTQSGANVLTF | TGTGCCAGCACCCAGTCCGGGGCCAACGTCCTGACTTTC
12 | - | TRBJ1-5 | - | TRBV29-1 | CSVGEGDQPQHF | TGCAGCGTTGGCGAGGGAGATCAGCCCCAGCATTTT
15 | - | TRBJ1-5 | - | TRBV18 | CASSPPGLSNQPQHF | TGTGCCAGCTCACCACCGGGGCTCTCCAATCAGCCCCAGCATTTT
13 | - | TRBJ2-5 | - | TRBV6-1 | CASSENVGTSQYF | TGTGCCAGCAGTGAAAACGTCGGGACGTCCCAGTACTTC
13 | few | TRBJ2-7 | - | TRBV18 | CASSPLGGYEQYF | TGTGCCAGCTCACCACTAGGGGGATACGAGCAGTACTTC
14 | - | TRBJ2-5 | - | TRBV30 | CAWRPRRNQETQYF | TGTGCCTGGAGGCCACGCCGGAACCAAGAGACCCAGTACTTC
15 | - | TRBJ1-2 | - | TRBV6-5 | CASSYSSGIRDGYTF | TGTGCCAGCAGTTACTCTTCAGGAATCAGGGATGGCTACACCTTC
16 | - | TRBJ1-3 | TRBD1 | TRBV9 | CASSVENRGKGNTIYF | TGTGCCAGCAGCGTAGAAAACAGGGGGAAGGGAAACACCATATATTTT
14 | - | TRBJ1-2 | - | TRBV28 | CASLPGHFNYGYTF | TGTGCCAGCCTTCCCGGGCATTTCAACTATGGCTACACCTTC
16 | - | TRBJ1-5 | TRBD1 | TRBV19 | CASSPRTGSDNQPQHF | TGTGCCAGTAGTCCGAGGACAGGGAGTGACAATCAGCCCCAGCATTTT
17 | - | TRBJ2-7 | TRBD1 | TRBV28 | CASSPGTGKPSSYEQYF | TGTGCCAGCAGCCCCGGGACAGGGAAGCCTAGCTCCTACGAGCAGTACTTC
15 | - | TRBJ2-3 | TRBD1 | TRBV19 | CASRGDRGPQHTQYF | TGTGCCAGTAGAGGGGACAGGGGCCCCCAGCATACGCAGTATTTT
15 | - | TRBJ2-1 | - | TRBV28 | CASSATGVFYNEQFF | TGTGCCAGCAGTGCAACCGGGGTCTTCTACAATGAGCAGTTCTTC
18 | - | TRBJ2-2 | - | TRBV10-3 | CAIKGAGEVFGRTGELFF | TGTGCCATCAAAGGGGCAGGGGAGGTATTCGGACGCACCGGGGAGCTGTTTTTT
16 | - | TRBJ1-1 | - | TRBV6-6 | CASSYSIRQGSTEAFF | TGTGCCAGCAGTTACTCGATAAGGCAGGGGAGCACTGAAGCTTTCTTT
13 | - | TRBJ1-6 | - | TRBV5-1 | CASRRIGEGPLHF | TGCGCCAGCCGTAGGATTGGTGAGGGTCCCCTCCACTTT
15 | - | TRBJ1-1 | TRBD1 | TRBV5-1 | CASSYRTGVNTEAFF | TGCGCCAGCAGCTACCGGACAGGGGTGAACACTGAAGCTTTCTTT
15 | - | TRBJ2-7 | - | TRBV28 | CASSLGAGGSYEQYF | TGTGCCAGCAGTTTGGGGGCAGGGGGGTCCTACGAGCAGTACTTC
16 | - | TRBJ1-6 | TRBD1 | TRBV5-4 | CASSIQQGAEGSPLHF | TGTGCCAGCAGCATACAACAGGGGGCTGAAGGTTCACCCCTCCACTTT
14 | - | TRBJ1-3 | - | TRBV6-5 | CATQTAGSGNTIYF | TGTGCCACCCAGACAGCCGGCTCTGGAAACACCATATATTTT
16 | - | TRBJ2-1 | - | TRBV3-1/TRBV3-2 | CASSQESGVSYNEQFF | TGTGCCAGCAGCCAAGAATCAGGGGTCTCCTACAATGAGCAGTTCTTC
15 | - | TRBJ1-1 | - | TRBV7-9 | CASSLNERGNTEAFF | TGTGCCAGCAGCTTAAATGAGAGGGGGAACACTGAAGCTTTCTTT
12 | - | TRBJ2-1 | TRBD2 | TRBV19 | CASSGRFNEQFF | TGTGCCAGTAGCGGGAGGTTCAATGAGCAGTTCTTC
17 | - | TRBJ1-3 | TRBD1 | TRBV9 | CASSVATQDRTGNTIYF | TGTGCCAGCAGCGTAGCTACTCAGGACAGGACCGGAAACACCATATATTTT
14 | - | TRBJ1-1 | TRBD1 | TRBV6-6 | CASSLTGRNTEAFF | TGTGCCAGCAGTCTGACAGGGCGCAACACTGAAGCTTTCTTT
14 | once | TRBJ1-1 | - | TRBV28 | CASGGGNMNTEAFF | TGTGCCAGCGGGGGGGGGAATATGAACACTGAAGCTTTCTTT
16 | - | TRBJ1-5 | TRBD1 | TRBV7-9 | CASSLAGRGSNQPQHF | TGTGCCAGCAGCTTAGCAGGCAGGGGGAGCAATCAGCCCCAGCATTTT
13 | - | TRBJ2-7 | TRBD2 | TRBV7-3 | CASSPTSGGSQYF | TGTGCCAGCAGTCCAACTAGCGGGGGTAGTCAGTACTTC
14 | - | TRBJ2-1 | TRBD2 | TRBV7-2 | CASTGLAGGYEQFF | TGTGCCAGCACCGGACTAGCGGGAGGCTATGAGCAGTTCTTC
13 | - | TRBJ1-1 | - | TRBV4-2 | CASSHDRSPEAFF | TGTGCCAGCAGCCATGACAGATCCCCTGAAGCTTTCTTT
16 | - | TRBJ2-3 | TRBD2 | TRBV15 | CATSDYRGGRSDTQYF | TGTGCCACCAGTGATTACCGGGGGGGCCGATCAGATACGCAGTATTTT
15 | - | TRBJ1-1 | - | TRBV10-3 | CAISVRDTMNTEAFF | TGTGCCATCAGTGTGCGGGACACTATGAACACTGAAGCTTTCTTT
12 | - | TRBJ2-5 | - | TRBV9 | CASSTPSETQYF | TGTGCCAGCAGCACCCCGTCAGAGACCCAGTACTTC
14 | - | TRBJ2-1 | - | TRBV5-6 | CASSKFSSYNEQFF | TGTGCCAGCAGCAAATTCAGCTCCTACAATGAGCAGTTCTTC
14 | once | TRBJ2-7 | TRBD1 | TRBV19 | CASAGQESSYEQYF | TGTGCCAGTGCGGGACAGGAGAGCTCCTACGAGCAGTACTTC
14 | - | TRBJ1-2 | - | TRBV14 | CASSQNLVGYGYTF | TGTGCCAGCAGCCAGAATCTGGTGGGCTATGGCTACACCTTC
14 | - | TRBJ2-2 | - | TRBV24-1 | CATARGQNTGELFF | TGTGCCACCGCGAGGGGACAGAACACCGGGGAGCTGTTTTTT
12 | - | TRBJ1-5 | TRBD1 | TRBV2 | CASTPGGQPQHF | TGTGCCAGCACCCCAGGGGGTCAGCCCCAGCATTTT
14 | - | TRBJ2-7 | TRBD1 | TRBV6-5 | CASRGTGKGYEQYF | TGTGCCAGCAGGGGGACAGGGAAAGGGTACGAGCAGTACTTC
17 | - | TRBJ2-2 | TRBD2 | TRBV7-9 | CASRPGLAGPNTGELFF | TGTGCCAGCAGACCGGGACTAGCGGGTCCCAACACCGGGGAGCTGTTTTTT
15 | - | TRBJ1-4 | - | TRBV27 | CASRSGGDENEKLFF | TGTGCCAGCCGTTCGGGGGGGGATGAAAATGAAAAACTGTTTTTT
15 | once | TRBJ2-5 | TRBD2 | TRBV6-5 | CASNRSPAGEETQYF | TGTGCCAGCAACCGGTCGCCAGCGGGGGAAGAGACCCAGTACTTC
15 | - | TRBJ1-3 | - | TRBV5-1 | CASSLDRGQGNTIYF | TGCGCCAGCAGCTTGGATAGGGGCCAGGGAAACACCATATATTTT
16 | - | TRBJ1-3 | - | TRBV7-2 | CASSLGQPFSGNTIYF | TGTGCCAGCAGCTTAGGGCAGCCCTTCTCTGGAAACACCATATATTTT
15 | - | TRBJ2-2 | - | TRBV7-9 | CASAQGLANTGELFF | TGTGCCAGCGCCCAGGGGCTAGCGAACACCGGGGAGCTGTTTTTT
15 | - | TRBJ2-1 | TRBD2 | TRBV11-1 | CASSALAGLYNEQFF | TGTGCCAGCAGCGCACTAGCGGGGTTATACAATGAGCAGTTCTTC
20 | many | TRBJ1-5 | TRBD1 | TRBV19 | CASSIRPTVFGTGWGQPQHF | TGTGCCAGTAGTATTCGGCCTACGGTTTTCGGGACAGGGTGGGGTCAGCCCCAGCATTTT
14 | - | TRBJ1-5 | - | TRBV28 | CASSLVSPNQPQHF | TGTGCCAGCAGTTTAGTCAGCCCAAATCAGCCCCAGCATTTT
14 | - | TRBJ1-5 | - | TRBV6-2/TRBV6-3 | CASSYTTRGQPQHF | TGTGCCAGCAGTTACACGACCCGAGGCCAGCCCCAGCATTTT
15 | - | TRBJ1-3 | - | TRBV18 | CASSPIGSTGNTIYF | TGTGCCAGCTCACCTATCGGTAGCACTGGAAACACCATATATTTT
12 | - | TRBJ1-5 | - | TRBV19 | CASLGGNQPQHF | TGTGCCAGCCTGGGGGGCAATCAGCCCCAGCATTTT
14 | - | TRBJ2-7 | - | TRBV2 | CASRETFWAYEQYF | TGTGCCAGCAGAGAAACCTTTTGGGCCTACGAGCAGTACTTC
13 | - | TRBJ2-3 | - | TRBV9 | CASSVSGSDTQYF | TGTGCCAGCAGCGTTTCGGGCTCTGATACGCAGTATTTT